The 8 T cell receptor beta chains reported below all come from one sample, sequenced in a study of control samples from healthy donors and cancer patients. Using immunoSEQ multiplex PCR, the repertoire was profiled, and TCRdb retains in-frame clones only, with some absent. The sample has around 250,000 clones; almost 85% are singletons. Input material: PBMCs. These receptors all stem from a woman between 55 and 75 years old with lung cancer.

The genes are TRBV19 and TRBJ2-1; 9 positions agree with TRBD2. The CDR3 runs 15 residues. J lost 8 bases, V lost 3 bases, and 8 bases had no gene match. The V gene's germline CDR1 is LNHDA and CDR2 SQIVND (reference sequence). The CDR3 nucleotides read TGTGCCAGTAGTATGAGTTTAGCGGGAGTGGATGAGCAGTTCTTC. Its translation: CASSMSLAGVDEQFF.

This clone was seen a few times. The chain couples TRBV3-1 (or the pseudogene TRBV3-2) to TRBJ1-1; 7 bases are shared with TRBD1. The V gene end was trimmed by 6 bases and the J gene end by 5 bases; junction bases not matched to a gene: 9. The CDR3 has 14 amino acids. CDR1 is LGHDT and CDR2 is YNNKEL in the germline V gene (reference sequence). CDR3 loop: CASSPRIQGTEAFF. In nucleotides, the CDR3 is TGTGCCAGCAGTCCACGAATACAGGGGACTGAAGCTTTCTTT.

The chain carries TRBV9 and TRBJ2-7; D gene uncertain. CDR3 length: 14 amino acids. From germline, CDR1 is SGDLS and CDR2 YYNGEE. The V gene lost 0 bases and the J gene lost 6 bases, with 13 bases spanning the gap. The CDR3 DNA is TGTGCCAGCAGCGTAGGCCGAGGTTTGAGCGAGCAGTACTTC. Translating it yields CASSVGRGLSEQYF.

The rearrangement joins TRBV29-1 to TRBJ2-3, with D uncertain. Germline values: CDR1 SQVTM, CDR2 ANQGSEA. This CDR3 has 12 amino acids. V was trimmed by 8 bases and J by 0 bases, leaving 9 bases between them. The CDR3 nucleotides are TGCAGCACAACCCCTAGCACAGATACGCAGTATTTT. Residues: CSTTPSTDTQYF.

CDR3 sequence (DNA): TGCAGTGCCAGTCGGGGGCGGGAGACCCAGTACTTC. Protein: CSASRGRETQYF. The rearrangement uses TRBV20-1 and TRBJ2-5; either TRBD1 or TRBD2 may supply D (6 bases each). The V gene's germline CDR1 is DFQATT and CDR2 SNEGSKA (reference sequence). V was trimmed by 6 bases and J by 5 bases, leaving 13 bases between them. There are 12 residues in the CDR3.

V and J are TRBV15 and TRBJ1-1; 7 nucleotides agree with TRBD1. The germline CDR1 and CDR2 sequences are LNHNV and YYDKDF (reference sequence). This CDR3 contains 14 residues. V dropped 0 bases and J dropped 5; count of bases not matched to a gene: 3. The CDR3, as DNA: TGTGCCACCAGCAGAGACAGGGGGGGGACTGAAGCTTTCTTT. The encoded protein is CATSRDRGGTEAFF.

The V and J genes are TRBV27 and TRBJ2-1, with D unclear. V dropped 5 bases and J dropped 2 bases, with 7 bases sitting between them. The CDR3 length is 13 residues. Germline CDR1 reads MNHEY; CDR2 reads SMNVEV (reference sequence). The CDR3 coding sequence is TGTGCCAGCAGTATGACGGCCTACAATGAGCAGTTCTTC. This sequence encodes CASSMTAYNEQFF.

The V and J genes are TRBV3-1 (or the pseudogene TRBV3-2) and TRBJ1-1, with 9 bases lining up with TRBD1. Germline V gene data show CDR1 as LGHDT and CDR2 as YNNKEL (reference sequence). This CDR3 has 14 amino acids. The junction had 14 bases not matched to a gene; V was cut back by 7 bases and J by 11 bases. This CDR3 is CASTLAGGQGAAFF. The CDR3 DNA follows: TGTGCCAGCACCCTCGCTGGGGGACAGGGCGCGGCTTTCTTT.